The rows below give T cell receptor beta chains drawn from one sample of a study of regulatory T cells in long-lasting Graves disease. TCRdb re-called the multiplex PCR reads through MiXCR, storing one row per CDR3 protein. The repertoire holds more than 300,000 distinct CDR3 sequences, with roughly 25% as singletons. Sequenced material: peripheral blood mononuclear cells (PBMCs), taken when the disease was refractory, from a patient treated with antithyroid drugs. These TCRs come from a woman in her thirties or forties with Graves disease. The CDR3 runs from the conserved cysteine through the conserved F or W. A D gene is named only where the DNA matches it firmly. Where a row states a size, it is once, few, many or the class of an expanded clone; other rows omit it.

abundance: many
j_gene: TRBJ1-1
d_gene: .
v_gene: TRBV2
CDR3nt: TGTGCCAGCAGTAAACAAGTCACTGAAGCTTTCTTT
CDR3aa: CASSKQVTEAFF

abundance: many
j_gene: TRBJ2-7
d_gene: TRBD2
v_gene: TRBV12-3/TRBV12-4
CDR3nt: TGTGCCAGCAGCGTTAGCGGGAGCAGCTACGAGCAGTACTTC
CDR3aa: CASSVSGSSYEQYF

abundance: many
j_gene: TRBJ2-7
d_gene: .
v_gene: TRBV12-3/TRBV12-4
CDR3nt: TGTGCCAGCAGTTTCGGCAACGAGCAGTACTTC
CDR3aa: CASSFGNEQYF

abundance: few
j_gene: TRBJ2-2
d_gene: .
v_gene: TRBV11-2
CDR3nt: TGTGCCAGCAGCTTAGTTGCTTGGCAGAGAAAAACCGGGGAGCTGTTTTTT
CDR3aa: CASSLVAWQRKTGELFF

abundance: few
j_gene: TRBJ1-1
d_gene: .
v_gene: TRBV20-1
CDR3nt: TGCAGTGCTAGAACGGGGCAGATGAACACTGAAGCTTTCTTT
CDR3aa: CSARTGQMNTEAFF

abundance: .
j_gene: TRBJ1-1
d_gene: .
v_gene: TRBV20-1
CDR3nt: TGCAGTGCTAGAGATATCCGAGGAGACACTGAAGCTTTCTTT
CDR3aa: CSARDIRGDTEAFF

abundance: .
j_gene: TRBJ2-2
d_gene: .
v_gene: TRBV20-1
CDR3nt: TGCAGTGCTTCAGAGGGGCCGACCGGGGAGCTGTTTTTT
CDR3aa: CSASEGPTGELFF

abundance: few
j_gene: TRBJ2-5
d_gene: TRBD2
v_gene: TRBV4-1
CDR3nt: TGCGCCAGCAGCCAACAACCCTGGTGGGGGGGAGAGACCCAGTACTTC
CDR3aa: CASSQQPWWGGETQYF

abundance: few
j_gene: TRBJ2-1
d_gene: TRBD2
v_gene: TRBV28
CDR3nt: TGTGCCAGCAGTCTCCTGGGACTAGCGGGAGGGAATGAGCAGTTCTTC
CDR3aa: CASSLLGLAGGNEQFF

abundance: many
j_gene: TRBJ1-1
d_gene: .
v_gene: TRBV28
CDR3nt: TGTGCCAGCAGTAGGAGGGCTATGAACACTGAAGCTTTCTTT
CDR3aa: CASSRRAMNTEAFF

abundance: .
j_gene: TRBJ2-3
d_gene: .
v_gene: TRBV20-1
CDR3nt: TGCAGTGCTAGTCCCCACGATACGCAGTATTTT
CDR3aa: CSASPHDTQYF

abundance: few
j_gene: TRBJ2-3
d_gene: .
v_gene: TRBV27
CDR3nt: TGTGCCAGCAGGCCGTGGGTAGGGGCTAGCAACACAGATACGCAGTATTTT
CDR3aa: CASRPWVGASNTDTQYF

abundance: .
j_gene: TRBJ1-1
d_gene: TRBD1
v_gene: TRBV10-3
CDR3nt: TGTGCCATCAGTGAGTACCGGACAGGGGTGGGCACTGAAGCTTTCTTT
CDR3aa: CAISEYRTGVGTEAFF

abundance: .
j_gene: TRBJ2-5
d_gene: TRBD2
v_gene: TRBV9
CDR3nt: TGTGCCAGCAGCTCCCGGGGGGGCCCCGAGACCCAGTACTTC
CDR3aa: CASSSRGGPETQYF

abundance: few
j_gene: TRBJ2-7
d_gene: TRBD1
v_gene: TRBV7-9
CDR3nt: TGTGCCAGCAGCCCGAACAGGGGGATCGACGAGCAGTACTTC
CDR3aa: CASSPNRGIDEQYF

abundance: many
j_gene: TRBJ2-7
d_gene: .
v_gene: TRBV28
CDR3nt: TGTGCCAGCAGTTTATTGGGACCAATTAAGGGGCAGTACTTC
CDR3aa: CASSLLGPIKGQYF

abundance: .
j_gene: TRBJ2-7
d_gene: .
v_gene: TRBV4-1
CDR3nt: TGCGCCAGCAGCCAAGTCCCCCGGGGACCCTACGAGCAGTACTTC
CDR3aa: CASSQVPRGPYEQYF

abundance: many
j_gene: TRBJ2-7
d_gene: .
v_gene: TRBV5-1
CDR3nt: TGCGCCAGCAGCTTGAAGGACCGGGGTCACGAGCAGTACTTC
CDR3aa: CASSLKDRGHEQYF

abundance: many
j_gene: TRBJ2-5
d_gene: .
v_gene: TRBV6-9
CDR3nt: TGTGCCAGCAGTTACCAGGGGCTCGGAGGGGGAGAGACCCAGTACTTC
CDR3aa: CASSYQGLGGGETQYF

abundance: once
j_gene: TRBJ2-5
d_gene: TRBD1
v_gene: TRBV9
CDR3nt: TGTGCCAGCAGCGTCGACAGGGGAGGTAGAGAGACCCAGTACTTC
CDR3aa: CASSVDRGGRETQYF

abundance: .
j_gene: TRBJ2-6
d_gene: .
v_gene: TRBV5-4
CDR3nt: TGTGCCAGCAGCTCGGGGTTAGGGGCGTACGGCGTCCTGACTTTC
CDR3aa: CASSSGLGAYGVLTF

abundance: .
j_gene: TRBJ1-5
d_gene: .
v_gene: TRBV6-5
CDR3nt: TGTGCCAGCAGTTACTCGATTCAGCCCCAGCATTTT
CDR3aa: CASSYSIQPQHF

abundance: many
j_gene: TRBJ2-5
d_gene: .
v_gene: TRBV2
CDR3nt: TGTGCCAGCAGTGATGAGGGCCTTAGTTTGGAGACCCAGTACTTC
CDR3aa: CASSDEGLSLETQYF

abundance: once
j_gene: TRBJ1-1
d_gene: .
v_gene: TRBV4-1
CDR3nt: TGCGCCAGCGTTGGGGGCGGGGGTGAAGCTTTCTTT
CDR3aa: CASVGGGGEAFF

abundance: many
j_gene: TRBJ2-7
d_gene: .
v_gene: TRBV28
CDR3nt: TGTGCCAGCACCCCGATTAATACGAGCTCCTACGAGCAGTACTTC
CDR3aa: CASTPINTSSYEQYF

abundance: once
j_gene: TRBJ2-2
d_gene: TRBD2
v_gene: TRBV28
CDR3nt: TGTGCCAGCAGTTTCTTCGGGCTAGCGGGGTTTATAAACACCGGGGAGCTGTTTTTT
CDR3aa: CASSFFGLAGFINTGELFF

abundance: .
j_gene: TRBJ2-1
d_gene: TRBD2
v_gene: TRBV28
CDR3nt: TGTGCCAGCAGTTTTCCGGGACTAGCGAATAAGGGATGGAATGAGCAGTTCTTC
CDR3aa: CASSFPGLANKGWNEQFF

abundance: .
j_gene: TRBJ2-7
d_gene: TRBD2
v_gene: TRBV11-1
CDR3nt: TGTGCCAGCAGCTTAGAGGCTAGCGGGATGGGGTTCCACGAGCAGTACTTC
CDR3aa: CASSLEASGMGFHEQYF

abundance: many
j_gene: TRBJ1-5
d_gene: .
v_gene: TRBV7-9
CDR3nt: TGTGCCAGCAGCTTAGGTCACGCAGGGTCTCTACAGCCCCAGCATTTT
CDR3aa: CASSLGHAGSLQPQHF

abundance: few
j_gene: TRBJ1-1
d_gene: .
v_gene: TRBV5-1
CDR3nt: TGCGCCAGCCAACCCGGGACTCGGGGCACTGAAGCTTTCTTT
CDR3aa: CASQPGTRGTEAFF

abundance: few
j_gene: TRBJ2-2
d_gene: .
v_gene: TRBV24-1
CDR3nt: TGTGCCACCAGTGACCTAGCAGTCGGGCCCGGGGAGCTGTTTTTT
CDR3aa: CATSDLAVGPGELFF

abundance: .
j_gene: TRBJ2-1
d_gene: TRBD1
v_gene: TRBV25-1
CDR3nt: TGTGCCAGCAGACGACACGGGACAGGGGTCAATGAGCAGTTCTTC
CDR3aa: CASRRHGTGVNEQFF

abundance: once
j_gene: TRBJ2-1
d_gene: .
v_gene: TRBV20-1
CDR3nt: TGCAGTGCTAGAGATGTCTGGGGGCCGGATGAGCAGTTCTTC
CDR3aa: CSARDVWGPDEQFF

abundance: few
j_gene: TRBJ2-3
d_gene: TRBD2
v_gene: TRBV28
CDR3nt: TGTGCCAGCAGCCCTGGGACTAGCGGGAGCCGTACGCAGTATTTT
CDR3aa: CASSPGTSGSRTQYF

abundance: .
j_gene: TRBJ2-2
d_gene: .
v_gene: TRBV28
CDR3nt: TGTGCCAGCGGCTGGCCCCTCTTGAACACCGGGGAGCTGTTTTTT
CDR3aa: CASGWPLLNTGELFF

abundance: many
j_gene: TRBJ2-5
d_gene: .
v_gene: TRBV20-1
CDR3nt: TGCAGTGCTAGTACCAGGGACTACCAAGAGACCCAGTACTTC
CDR3aa: CSASTRDYQETQYF

abundance: .
j_gene: TRBJ2-1
d_gene: .
v_gene: TRBV11-2
CDR3nt: TGTGCCAGCAGCTTTAGGAGGGGACTTTCTGGGTTCTTC
CDR3aa: CASSFRRGLSGFF

abundance: .
j_gene: TRBJ1-5
d_gene: .
v_gene: TRBV7-3
CDR3nt: TGTGCCAGCAGCTTAGCGGTTACGAACAATCAGCCCCAGCATTTT
CDR3aa: CASSLAVTNNQPQHF

abundance: many
j_gene: TRBJ1-1
d_gene: TRBD1
v_gene: TRBV6-6
CDR3nt: TGTGCCAGCAGTTACTCGACCACAGGGGCTGAAGCTTTCTTT
CDR3aa: CASSYSTTGAEAFF

abundance: many
j_gene: TRBJ2-5
d_gene: .
v_gene: TRBV28
CDR3nt: TGTGCCAGCAGTTTGGGGGGCGCGGTCCAAGAGACCCAGTACTTC
CDR3aa: CASSLGGAVQETQYF

abundance: .
j_gene: TRBJ1-2
d_gene: .
v_gene: TRBV5-1
CDR3nt: TGCGCCAGCAGCTTGGCCATCGATCTGGGGGGACGGTACACCTTC
CDR3aa: CASSLAIDLGGRYTF

abundance: many
j_gene: TRBJ2-7
d_gene: TRBD1
v_gene: TRBV7-8
CDR3nt: TGTGCCAGCAGCTTAGGGGACAGGTTCTACGAGCAGTACTTC
CDR3aa: CASSLGDRFYEQYF

abundance: many
j_gene: TRBJ1-2
d_gene: .
v_gene: TRBV27
CDR3nt: TGTGCCAGCAGTCCACTGGTTAGGGACTATGACTATGGCTACACCTTC
CDR3aa: CASSPLVRDYDYGYTF

abundance: many
j_gene: TRBJ2-1
d_gene: .
v_gene: TRBV20-1
CDR3nt: TGCAGTGCAACCCGGACTGTTTACAATGAGCAGTTCTTC
CDR3aa: CSATRTVYNEQFF

abundance: few
j_gene: TRBJ2-6
d_gene: TRBD1
v_gene: TRBV6-5
CDR3nt: TGTGCCAGCAGTTACTCGACAGGGCCCGAGGGGGCCAACGTCCTGACTTTC
CDR3aa: CASSYSTGPEGANVLTF

abundance: .
j_gene: TRBJ2-3
d_gene: .
v_gene: TRBV2
CDR3nt: TGTGCCAGCAAACCTCAGGGCACAGATACGCAGTATTTT
CDR3aa: CASKPQGTDTQYF

abundance: .
j_gene: TRBJ1-2
d_gene: .
v_gene: TRBV7-9
CDR3nt: TGTGCCAGCAGCTCGATCGACAACTATGGCTACACCTTC
CDR3aa: CASSSIDNYGYTF

abundance: many
j_gene: TRBJ1-1
d_gene: TRBD1
v_gene: TRBV12-3/TRBV12-4
CDR3nt: TGTGCCAGCAGTTTAAGACAGGGGCTTAGTGCTTTCTTT
CDR3aa: CASSLRQGLSAFF

abundance: .
j_gene: TRBJ1-1
d_gene: .
v_gene: TRBV6-1
CDR3nt: TGTGCCAGCACCAGGGTTAGGAACACTGAAGCTTTCTTT
CDR3aa: CASTRVRNTEAFF

abundance: few
j_gene: TRBJ2-2
d_gene: TRBD1
v_gene: TRBV28
CDR3nt: TGTGCCAGCAGTTTATACGACAGGGGAAACCCCGGGGAGCTGTTTTTT
CDR3aa: CASSLYDRGNPGELFF

abundance: few
j_gene: TRBJ2-2
d_gene: .
v_gene: TRBV10-3
CDR3nt: TGTGCCATCAGTGCAGGGGAAGGGGCCGGGGAGCTGTTTTTT
CDR3aa: CAISAGEGAGELFF

abundance: .
j_gene: TRBJ2-7
d_gene: TRBD2
v_gene: TRBV14
CDR3nt: TGTGCCAGCAGCCAAGAAGGAACTAGCGTTCCCTACGAGCAGTACTTC
CDR3aa: CASSQEGTSVPYEQYF

abundance: .
j_gene: TRBJ2-1
d_gene: TRBD2
v_gene: TRBV5-4
CDR3nt: TGTGCCAGCAGCTTGGGGGCGGCTAGCGGAACCTGCAATGAGCAGTTCTTC
CDR3aa: CASSLGAASGTCNEQFF

abundance: few
j_gene: TRBJ2-3
d_gene: .
v_gene: TRBV20-1
CDR3nt: TGCAGTGCTCCCCCTTCTCGTAGCACAGATACGCAGTATTTT
CDR3aa: CSAPPSRSTDTQYF

abundance: .
j_gene: TRBJ1-3
d_gene: TRBD1
v_gene: TRBV19
CDR3nt: TGTGCCAGTAGTGTACAGGGGGCTGGAAACACCATATATTTT
CDR3aa: CASSVQGAGNTIYF

abundance: .
j_gene: TRBJ2-1
d_gene: .
v_gene: TRBV7-9
CDR3nt: TGTGCCAGCAGCCTAAAGGGGCTCTCTCCGAACAATGAGCAGTTCTTC
CDR3aa: CASSLKGLSPNNEQFF

abundance: .
j_gene: TRBJ1-6
d_gene: .
v_gene: TRBV6-1
CDR3nt: TGTGCCAGCAGCGAGGACCCGACACTCATTTCACCCCTCCACTTT
CDR3aa: CASSEDPTLISPLHF